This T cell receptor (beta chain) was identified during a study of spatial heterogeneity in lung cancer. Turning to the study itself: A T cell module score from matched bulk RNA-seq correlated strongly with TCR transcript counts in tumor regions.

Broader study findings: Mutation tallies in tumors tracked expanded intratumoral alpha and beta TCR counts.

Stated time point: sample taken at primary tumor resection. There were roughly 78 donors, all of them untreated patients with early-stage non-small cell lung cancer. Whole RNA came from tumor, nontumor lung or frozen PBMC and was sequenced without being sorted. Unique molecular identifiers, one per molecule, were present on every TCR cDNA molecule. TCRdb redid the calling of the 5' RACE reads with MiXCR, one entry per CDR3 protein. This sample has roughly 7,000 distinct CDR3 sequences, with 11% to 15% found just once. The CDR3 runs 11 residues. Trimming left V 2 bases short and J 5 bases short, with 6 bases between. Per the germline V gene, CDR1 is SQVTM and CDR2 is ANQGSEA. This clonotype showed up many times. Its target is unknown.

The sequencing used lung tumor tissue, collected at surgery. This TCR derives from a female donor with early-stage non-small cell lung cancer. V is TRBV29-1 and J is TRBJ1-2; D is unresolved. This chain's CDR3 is CSVERGYGYTF. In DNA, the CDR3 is TGCAGCGTTGAACGGGGTTATGGCTACACCTTC.